This entry features one TCR beta chain sequence. It lacks a known antigen. Qualities for individual bases were not recorded, and no much larger clone is one base off. The data were obtained in a study of CD4 T cells in relation to SARS-CoV-2 and coronaviruses listed by TCRdb under 2021. Describing the broader study: In the ViraFEST assay, PBMCs were grown with antigen for 10 days, and TCR beta CDR3s were then sequenced to identify antigen-specific clonal expansions. An HIV-1 Nef peptide pool or a culture without peptide was used as the negative reference condition. Patient-derived lymphoblastoid cell lines were used to map the HLA restriction of shared crossreactive spike epitopes. At the level of individual TCR clonotypes, the study measured memory CD4+ T cell crossreactivity between SARS-CoV-2 spike protein and common cold coronavirus spike proteins. Samples from three pre-COVID donors and the naive versus memory experiments were sequenced with the Adaptive Biotechnologies TCR-sequencing kit; other data were Illumina-based. A different, Illumina-based TCR-beta assay was used to sequence expansion assays from other donors in the study.

The receptor library was made with the immunoSEQ multiplex PCR assay. Per the authors' processing: During preprocessing, nonproductive sequences were discarded, as were any CDR3s that did not begin with C, did not end with F or W, or were shorter than 7 amino acids. The MANAFEST web app was used to call antigen-specific clonotypes on the basis of expansion compared with the reference and with other culture wells. A clone was considered positive if significant expansion relative to the reference culture was observed in 2 of 3 replicate wells at an FDR below 0.05. For a clone to be considered positive, significant expansion relative to all other tandem wells and an odds ratio above 5 were also required. CDR3 homology was measured as pairwise Levenshtein distance, computed with the stringdist R package after trimming three terminal residues from each end. TCRdb obtained this table from immuneACCESS and retained in-frame rearrangements with V and J assigned. These tables miss some clones; where compared with another copy, unresolved V genes account for less than half of the shortfall, and the remainder is unexplained. The V and J calls and clone size come from that table; D and trimming were worked out from the DNA. In all, the sample holds some 11,000 clones, and around 73% of those were seen once. The ten most abundant clones make up under 15% of the sample.

The CDR3 sequence holds 17 residues, the cysteine and phenylalanine included. The CDR3 DNA has 51 bases and is translated from base 1. At the junction V is shortened by 2 bases and J by 2 bases; bases outside the gene matches: 3. Looking up the germline V gene yields CDR1 SGHRS and CDR2 YFSETQ. General conclusions and limits of the study: Pre-pandemic and post-infection samples were not both contributed by any donor, so tracing of the source of pre-existing responses was limited. Memory CD4+ clonotypes crossrecognizing SARS-CoV-2 and at least one common cold coronavirus spike were found in around 59% of donors. Small numbers of patients and of tested TCRs limited the study. Significantly weaker SARS-CoV-2-driven expansion was shown by crossreactive clones than by monoreactive clones, consistent with antigenic imprinting. Crossreactivity analysis was centred on spike protein, so crossreactivity against other viral proteins was not assessed.

CD4+ T cells from unexposed donors were collected before the COVID-19 pandemic (2011-2018). After about 10 days of culture, CD4+ T cells were isolated with the EasySep CD4+ T cell isolation kit. As cell number allowed, CD4+ T cells from unexposed donors were tested for reactivity to SARS-CoV-2 S and N and to four common cold coronavirus spike pools. Each well held a few million PBMCs cultured in IMDM containing around 5% human AB serum and about 9.4 IU/ml IL-2. Half of the culture medium was replaced with fresh IL-2-containing medium on days 3 and 7. In general, triplicate replicate wells were used for every peptide culture condition. Leukapheresis product for the unexposed donors was purchased commercially. Ficoll-Paque PLUS gradient centrifugation was used to isolate PBMCs from either whole blood or leukapheresis product. PBMCs were either cryopreserved at -140°C or used fresh in the expansion assay. The QIAamp Micro DNA Kit was used to extract genomic DNA from the CD4+ T cells.

The sample taken for sequencing was CD4+ T cells from PBMCs, cultured in vitro. The receptor comes from a human donor in good health. In this chain, TRBV5-1 is recombined with TRBJ2-1, and TRBD2 matches 14 of the central bases. The nucleotide sequence is given as TGCGCCAGCAGCTTAAGGACTAGCGGGAGGACCTACAATGAGCAGTTCTTC. Its protein is CASSLRTSGRTYNEQFF. Supplemented by the reference TRBV5-1 and TRBJ2-1 proteins around the CDR3, the complete variable domain is KAGVTQTPRYLIKTRGQQVTLSCSPISGHRSVSWYQQTPGQGLQFLFEYFSETQRNKGNFPGRFSGRQFSNSRSEMNVSTLELGDSALYLCASSLRTSGRTYNEQFFGPGTRLTVL.